These T cell receptor beta chains were read from a single sample in a study of blood T cell repertoires in COVID-19. Libraries were prepared by immunoSEQ multiplex PCR; TCRdb keeps only in-frame clonotypes and omits some of them. The sample carries over 14,000 clones, around 70% recorded once. The sample was peripheral blood. All receptors derive from a man aged 55 to 70 with acute or convalescent COVID-19. CDR3s include the opening cysteine and the closing phenylalanine or tryptophan. Each record gives: clone size, V gene, J gene, D gene, CDR3 DNA, CDR3 protein. A D gene is named only where the DNA matches it firmly. Not all rows give a size; the values are once, few, many and, for expanded clones, a class.

-	TRBV7-6	TRBJ2-3	-	TGTGCCAGCAGCCCTCCGCCCTTACGAGACACAGATACGCAGTATTTT	CASSPPPLRDTDTQYF
-	TRBV7-2	TRBJ2-7	-	TGTGCCAGCAGCTCCCCCCCTTACGCCACGGGGTTTTACGAGCAGTACTTC	CASSSPPYATGFYEQYF
-	TRBV4-2	TRBJ1-1	-	TGTGCCAGCAGCCAAGGGGCCGCAGGGATTCCTGCTGAAGCTTTCTTT	CASSQGAAGIPAEAFF
-	TRBV5-4	TRBJ2-2	TRBD2	TGTGCCAGCAGCTCCATGGATGGACTAGCGGGAGAGAAATTCACCGGGGAGCTGTTTTTT	CASSSMDGLAGEKFTGELFF
-	TRBV7-2	TRBJ2-1	TRBD2	TGTGCCAGCAGCTTAGCCCCCGGGACTAGAGGGAATGAGCAGTTCTTC	CASSLAPGTRGNEQFF
few	TRBV18	TRBJ1-1	-	TGTGCCAGCTCAGCCGACAGGAACACTGAAGCTTTCTTT	CASSADRNTEAFF
-	TRBV18	TRBJ2-6	-	TGTGCCAGCTCACCAGGCCAAATTAACTCTGGGGCCAACGTCCTGACTTTC	CASSPGQINSGANVLTF
-	TRBV4-1	TRBJ2-6	-	TGCGCCAGCAGCCCCCCGGGTCGTGCTGGGGCCAACGTCCTGACTTTC	CASSPPGRAGANVLTF
few	TRBV9	TRBJ2-2	TRBD1	TGTGCCAGCAGCATCGGGACAGGGGGCACCGGGGAGCTGTTTTTT	CASSIGTGGTGELFF
few	TRBV11-3	TRBJ2-2	-	TGTGCCAGCAGCTTAGGAGCCGGGGAGCTGTTTTTT	CASSLGAGELFF
medium-sized	TRBV2	TRBJ2-3	-	TGTGCCAGCAGTATTACGACATCCGATACGCAGTATTTT	CASSITTSDTQYF
-	TRBV7-9	TRBJ2-5	TRBD2	TGTGCCAGCAGCCCGCGGAGTAGCGGGGGGGCTCAAGAGACCCAGTACTTC	CASSPRSSGGAQETQYF
-	TRBV21-1	TRBJ2-3	-	TGTGCCAGCAGCAAAAAAGTAGCGGAGTTGCGGGCAGATACGCAGTATTTT	CASSKKVAELRADTQYF
-	TRBV5-4	TRBJ1-1	-	TGTGCCAGCAGCCGGTTAGGGGGCACTGAAGCTTTCTTT	CASSRLGGTEAFF
-	TRBV15	TRBJ2-1	-	TGTGCCACCAGCATGAGCAGGGGTGTCGCCTACAATGAGCAGTTCTTC	CATSMSRGVAYNEQFF
-	TRBV29-1	TRBJ1-1	-	TGCAGCGTTGGCCACAGGGCGAACACTGAAGCTTTCTTT	CSVGHRANTEAFF
-	TRBV21-1	TRBJ2-4	-	TGTGCCAGCAGCAAGGCGACAGGGGTAGGCAAAAACATTCAGTACTTC	CASSKATGVGKNIQYF
-	TRBV5-8	TRBJ2-2	-	TGTGCCAGCAGCGCCCGGACTCCAAGGACGAACACCGGGGAGCTGTTTTTT	CASSARTPRTNTGELFF
few	TRBV7-9	TRBJ1-5	TRBD1	TGTGCCAGCAGCCCGACAGGGTCGAATCAGCCCCAGCATTTT	CASSPTGSNQPQHF
-	TRBV24-1	TRBJ2-3	TRBD1	TGTGCCACCAGTCGAGACAGGGCAGATACGCAGTATTTT	CATSRDRADTQYF
-	TRBV7-9	TRBJ1-6	TRBD1	TGTGCCAGCAGCTTAGTGGGACAGGGGAATTCACCCCTCCACTTT	CASSLVGQGNSPLHF
-	TRBV15	TRBJ2-1	TRBD2	TGTGCCACCAGCAGAGAGGGGACTAGCCGGACGTTCAATGAGCAGTTCTTC	CATSREGTSRTFNEQFF
few	TRBV5-6	TRBJ1-2	-	TGTGCCAGCAGCGCTACGGCTAACTATGGCTACACCTTC	CASSATANYGYTF
-	TRBV6-5	TRBJ2-7	TRBD1	TGTGCCAGCAGTTATAGACAGGGGGCCTACGAGCAGTACTTC	CASSYRQGAYEQYF
-	TRBV9	TRBJ2-5	-	TGTGCCAGCAGCTTAGGCGGGAACCAAGAGACCCAGTACTTC	CASSLGGNQETQYF
-	TRBV7-7	TRBJ2-7	TRBD2	TGTGCCAGCAGCTTCAATCCGGGGGGGGAGCAGTACTTC	CASSFNPGGEQYF
-	TRBV9	TRBJ1-1	-	TGTGCCAGCAGCTCCGGGACTAACACTGAAGCTTTCTTT	CASSSGTNTEAFF
few	TRBV12-3/TRBV12-4	TRBJ2-7	TRBD2	TGTGCCAGCAGATGGACTAGCGGGAGTGATCAGTACTTC	CASRWTSGSDQYF
once	TRBV28	TRBJ1-1	-	TGTGCCAGCAGTTTATTGGACATGAACACTGAAGCTTTCTTT	CASSLLDMNTEAFF
-	TRBV3-1/TRBV3-2	TRBJ2-1	TRBD1	TGTGCCAGCAGCCGAGGGACAGGGAGCAATGAGCAGTTCTTC	CASSRGTGSNEQFF
-	TRBV6-1	TRBJ1-1	-	TGTGCCAGCAGTGAATCAGGGGCCGCCCCGATGAAAGCTTTCTTT	CASSESGAAPMKAFF
-	TRBV11-2	TRBJ2-7	-	TGTGCCAGCAGCTCCAACTACGAGCAGTACTTC	CASSSNYEQYF
-	TRBV2	TRBJ2-1	TRBD2	TGTGCCAGCAGTGAGCCGGGGGGCTACAATGAGCAGTTCTTC	CASSEPGGYNEQFF
-	TRBV7-7	TRBJ2-5	TRBD2	TGTGCTAGCAGCCCGGGGACTAGCGGGAGGATGCAAGAGACCCAGTACTTC	CASSPGTSGRMQETQYF
few	TRBV2	TRBJ1-2	-	TGTGCCAGCAGTGTTTCAGGAGGTAACTATGGCTACACCTTC	CASSVSGGNYGYTF
-	TRBV7-2	TRBJ1-1	TRBD1	TGTGCCAGCAGCAAACGATCAGGGGGACAGGGAAAGAACACTGAAGCTTTCTTT	CASSKRSGGQGKNTEAFF
once	TRBV2	TRBJ2-7	TRBD2	TGTGCCAGCAGGGGGGGGTACGAGCAGTACTTC	CASRGGYEQYF
-	TRBV9	TRBJ1-1	-	TGTGCCAGCAGCCCTCGAGGCCTGAACACTGAAGCTTTCTTT	CASSPRGLNTEAFF
-	TRBV2	TRBJ2-1	TRBD2	TGTGCCAGCAGCTGGACTAGCGGGAGGACGAGCTCCTACAATGAGCAGTTCTTC	CASSWTSGRTSSYNEQFF
-	TRBV27	TRBJ1-2	TRBD1	TGTGCCAGCAGTCCCAAAGGATCCATAGACAGGGGGCTACGTGGCTACACCTTC	CASSPKGSIDRGLRGYTF
-	TRBV12-5	TRBJ2-1	TRBD1	TGTGCTAGTGGTTTGGCCGCCGGGACAGGGGACAATGAGCAGTTCTTC	CASGLAAGTGDNEQFF
-	TRBV2	TRBJ1-1	-	TGTGCCAGCAGTACCCGGGACCAGGGGACTGAAGCTTTCTTT	CASSTRDQGTEAFF
-	TRBV7-6	TRBJ2-7	-	TGTGCCAGCAGCACGACGGCAGGGTCAGGCTACGAGCAGTACTTC	CASSTTAGSGYEQYF
-	TRBV10-3	TRBJ2-2	TRBD2	TGTGCCATCAGTGAGGAGAATAGGGAGGGCGGGGAGCTGTTTTTT	CAISEENREGGELFF
-	TRBV30	TRBJ2-1	-	TGTGCCTACTCGAGACAGGTGAATGAGCAGTTCTTC	CAYSRQVNEQFF
-	TRBV13	TRBJ2-7	TRBD2	TGTGCCAGCAGCCTGAGGGCTAGCGGGATCTTAGCCTACGAGCAGTACTTC	CASSLRASGILAYEQYF
-	TRBV3-1/TRBV3-2	TRBJ2-3	-	TGTGCCAGCAGCCAAGCTGACGGGAGTACAGATACGCAGTATTTT	CASSQADGSTDTQYF
-	TRBV5-1	TRBJ2-2	TRBD2	TGCGCCAGCAGCTTGGACCCCTCACTAGCGGGAGGGACCGGGGAGCTGTTTTTT	CASSLDPSLAGGTGELFF
-	TRBV3-1/TRBV3-2	TRBJ2-3	-	TGTGCCAGCAGCTCTATAGATACGCAGTATTTT	CASSSIDTQYF
-	TRBV18	TRBJ2-2	-	TGTGCCAGCTCACCAGTGACACTGATCACCGGGGAGCTGTTTTTT	CASSPVTLITGELFF
-	TRBV12-5	TRBJ1-4	TRBD1	TGTGCTAGTGGGGCCGGGACAGCTAATGAAAAACTGTTTTTT	CASGAGTANEKLFF
-	TRBV24-1	TRBJ1-5	TRBD1	TGTGCCACCAGTGCAGGGGGTAGCAATCAGCCCCAGCATTTT	CATSAGGSNQPQHF
-	TRBV5-6	TRBJ1-1	TRBD1	TGTGCCAGCAGCAGGACAGGAGGGGACACTGAAGCTTTCTTT	CASSRTGGDTEAFF
-	TRBV7-2	TRBJ2-2	-	TGTGCCAGCAACAACGGGATCGGGGAGCTGTTTTTT	CASNNGIGELFF
-	TRBV6-1	TRBJ2-1	TRBD2	TGTGCCAGCAGTGGTGGACTAGCGGCCTCCTACAATGAGCAGTTCTTC	CASSGGLAASYNEQFF
-	TRBV7-7	TRBJ2-5	TRBD2	TGTGCCAGCAGCTTATCTGGACTAGCGGGGGTGGAGACCCAGTACTTC	CASSLSGLAGVETQYF
-	TRBV7-9	TRBJ2-1	-	TGTGCCAGCAGCCCATCCCCGGCGGGAAAGTCCTACAATGAGCAGTTCTTC	CASSPSPAGKSYNEQFF